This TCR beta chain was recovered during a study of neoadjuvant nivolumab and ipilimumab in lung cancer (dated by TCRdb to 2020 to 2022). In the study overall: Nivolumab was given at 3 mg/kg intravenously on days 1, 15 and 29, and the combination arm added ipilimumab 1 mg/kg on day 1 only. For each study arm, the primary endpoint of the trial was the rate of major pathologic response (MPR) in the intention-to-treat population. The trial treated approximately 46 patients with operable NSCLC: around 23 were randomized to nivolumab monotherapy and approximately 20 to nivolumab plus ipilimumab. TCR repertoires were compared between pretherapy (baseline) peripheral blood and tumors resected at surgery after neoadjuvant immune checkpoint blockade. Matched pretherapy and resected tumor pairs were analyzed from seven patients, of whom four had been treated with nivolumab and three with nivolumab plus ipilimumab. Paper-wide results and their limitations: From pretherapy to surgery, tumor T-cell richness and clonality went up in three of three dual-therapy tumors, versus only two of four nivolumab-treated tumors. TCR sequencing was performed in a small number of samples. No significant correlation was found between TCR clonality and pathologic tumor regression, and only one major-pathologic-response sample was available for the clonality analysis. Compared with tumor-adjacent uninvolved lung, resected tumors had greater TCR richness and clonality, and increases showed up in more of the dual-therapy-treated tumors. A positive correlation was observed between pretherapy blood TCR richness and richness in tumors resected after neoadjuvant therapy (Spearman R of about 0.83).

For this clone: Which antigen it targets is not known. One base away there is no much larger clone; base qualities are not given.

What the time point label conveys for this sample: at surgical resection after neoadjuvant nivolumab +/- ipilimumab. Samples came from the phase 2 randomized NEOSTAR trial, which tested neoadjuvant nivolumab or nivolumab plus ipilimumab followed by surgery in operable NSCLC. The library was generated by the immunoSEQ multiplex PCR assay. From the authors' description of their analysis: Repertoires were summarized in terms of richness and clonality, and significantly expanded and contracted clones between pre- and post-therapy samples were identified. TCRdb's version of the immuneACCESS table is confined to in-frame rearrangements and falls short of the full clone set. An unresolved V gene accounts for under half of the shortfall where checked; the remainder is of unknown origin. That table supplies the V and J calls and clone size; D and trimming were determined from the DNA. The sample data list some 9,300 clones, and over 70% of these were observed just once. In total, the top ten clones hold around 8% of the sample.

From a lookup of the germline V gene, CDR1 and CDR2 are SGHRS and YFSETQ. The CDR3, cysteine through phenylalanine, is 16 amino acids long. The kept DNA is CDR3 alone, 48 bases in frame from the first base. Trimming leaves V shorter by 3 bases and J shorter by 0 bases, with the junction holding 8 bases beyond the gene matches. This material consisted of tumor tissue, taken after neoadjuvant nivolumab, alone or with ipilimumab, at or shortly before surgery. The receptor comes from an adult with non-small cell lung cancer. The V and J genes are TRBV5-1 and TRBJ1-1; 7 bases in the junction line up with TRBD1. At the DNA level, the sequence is TGCGCCAGCAGCTCCCGACAGGGCTTCATGAACACTGAAGCTTTCTTT. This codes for CASSSRQGFMNTEAFF.